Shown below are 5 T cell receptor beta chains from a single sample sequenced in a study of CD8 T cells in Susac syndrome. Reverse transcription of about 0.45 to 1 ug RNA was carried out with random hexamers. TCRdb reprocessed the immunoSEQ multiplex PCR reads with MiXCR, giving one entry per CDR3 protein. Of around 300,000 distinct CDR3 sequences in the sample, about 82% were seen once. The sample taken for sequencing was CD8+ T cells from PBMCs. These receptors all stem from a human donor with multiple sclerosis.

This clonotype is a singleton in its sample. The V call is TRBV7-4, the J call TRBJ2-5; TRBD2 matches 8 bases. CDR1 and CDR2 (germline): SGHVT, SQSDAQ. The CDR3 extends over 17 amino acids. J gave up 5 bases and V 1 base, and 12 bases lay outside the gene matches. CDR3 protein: CASSLEVGLGPRETQYF. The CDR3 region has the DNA TGTGCCAGCAGCTTAGAGGTGGGACTAGGACCTCGGGAGACCCAGTACTTC.

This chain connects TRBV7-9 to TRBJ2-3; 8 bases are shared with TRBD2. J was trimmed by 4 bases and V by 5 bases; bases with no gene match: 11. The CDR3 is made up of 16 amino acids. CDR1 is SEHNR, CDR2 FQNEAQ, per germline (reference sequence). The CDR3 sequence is CASSPHWREVPDTQYF. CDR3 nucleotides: TGTGCCAGCAGCCCCCACTGGCGGGAGGTCCCAGATACGCAGTATTTT.

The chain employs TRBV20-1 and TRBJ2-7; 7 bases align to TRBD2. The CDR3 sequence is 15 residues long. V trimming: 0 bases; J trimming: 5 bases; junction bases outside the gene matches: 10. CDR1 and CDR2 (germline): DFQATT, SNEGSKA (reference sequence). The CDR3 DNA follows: TGCAGTGCTAGAGATTGGCGGGGAGGGGAACACGAGCAGTACTTC. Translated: CSARDWRGGEHEQYF.

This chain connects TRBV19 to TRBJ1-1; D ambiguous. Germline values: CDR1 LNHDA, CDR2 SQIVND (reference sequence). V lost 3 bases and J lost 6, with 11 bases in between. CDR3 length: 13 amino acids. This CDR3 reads CASSIKSIAEAFF. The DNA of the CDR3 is TGTGCCAGTAGTATTAAAAGTATAGCTGAAGCTTTCTTT.

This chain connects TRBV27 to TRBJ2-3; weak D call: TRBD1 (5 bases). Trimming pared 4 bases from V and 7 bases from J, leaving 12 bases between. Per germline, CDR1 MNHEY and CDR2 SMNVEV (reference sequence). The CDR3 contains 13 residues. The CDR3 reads CASSWTPPYTQYF. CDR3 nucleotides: TGTGCCAGCAGTTGGACACCTCCGTATACGCAGTATTTT.